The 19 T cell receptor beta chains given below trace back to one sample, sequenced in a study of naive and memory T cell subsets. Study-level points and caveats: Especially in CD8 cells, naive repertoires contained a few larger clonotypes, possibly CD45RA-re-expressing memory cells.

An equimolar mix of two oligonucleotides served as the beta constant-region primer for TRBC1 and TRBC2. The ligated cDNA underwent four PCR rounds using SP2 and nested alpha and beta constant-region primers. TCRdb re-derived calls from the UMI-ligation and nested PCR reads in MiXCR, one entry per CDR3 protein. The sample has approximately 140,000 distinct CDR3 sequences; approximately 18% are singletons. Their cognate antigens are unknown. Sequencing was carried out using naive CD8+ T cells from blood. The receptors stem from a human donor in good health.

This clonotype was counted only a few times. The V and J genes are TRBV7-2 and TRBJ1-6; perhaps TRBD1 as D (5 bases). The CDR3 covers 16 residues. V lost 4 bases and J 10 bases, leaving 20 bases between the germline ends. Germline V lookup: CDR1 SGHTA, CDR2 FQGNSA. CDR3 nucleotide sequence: TGTGCCAGCAGCTCCGGATTCAGGGAGGTGGAGTCACCCCTCCACTTT. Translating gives CASSSGFREVESPLHF.

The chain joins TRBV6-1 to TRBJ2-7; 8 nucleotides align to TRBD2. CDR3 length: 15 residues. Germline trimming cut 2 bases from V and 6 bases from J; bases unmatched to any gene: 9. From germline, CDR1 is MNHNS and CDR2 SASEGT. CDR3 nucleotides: TGTGCCAGCAGTGAAAGTGGAGCGGGAGATGCCGAGCAGTACTTC. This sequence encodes CASSESGAGDAEQYF.

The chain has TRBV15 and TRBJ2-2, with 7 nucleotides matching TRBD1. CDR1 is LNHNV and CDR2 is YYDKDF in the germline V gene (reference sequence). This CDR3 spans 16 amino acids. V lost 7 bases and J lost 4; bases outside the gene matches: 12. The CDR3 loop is CATMRLGTEITGELFF. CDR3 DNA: TGTGCCACCATGCGCTTGGGGACAGAAATCACCGGGGAGCTGTTTTTT.

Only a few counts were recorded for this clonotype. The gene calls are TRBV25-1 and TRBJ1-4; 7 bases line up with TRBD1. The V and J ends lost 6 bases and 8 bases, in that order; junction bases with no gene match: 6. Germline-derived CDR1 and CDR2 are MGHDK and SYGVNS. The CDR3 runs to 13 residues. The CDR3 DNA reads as TGTGCCAGCAGCCATGACAGGGAAGAAAAACTGTTTTTT. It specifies CASSHDREEKLFF.

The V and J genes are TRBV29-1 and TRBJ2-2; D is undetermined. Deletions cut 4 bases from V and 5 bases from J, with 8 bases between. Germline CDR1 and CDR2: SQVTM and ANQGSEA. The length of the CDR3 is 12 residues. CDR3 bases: TGCAGCGTTGGGGTGGGGACCGGGGAGCTGTTTTTT. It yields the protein CSVGVGTGELFF.

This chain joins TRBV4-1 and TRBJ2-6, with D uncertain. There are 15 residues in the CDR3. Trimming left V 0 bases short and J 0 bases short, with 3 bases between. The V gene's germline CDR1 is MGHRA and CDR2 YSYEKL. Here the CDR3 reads CASSQDLSGANVLTF. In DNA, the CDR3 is TGCGCCAGCAGCCAAGACCTCTCTGGGGCCAACGTCCTGACTTTC.

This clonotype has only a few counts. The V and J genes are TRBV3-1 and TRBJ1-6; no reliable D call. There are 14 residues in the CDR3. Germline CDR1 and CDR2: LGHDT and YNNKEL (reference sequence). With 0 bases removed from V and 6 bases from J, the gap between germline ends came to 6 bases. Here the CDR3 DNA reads TGTGCCAGCAGCCAAGATTTGGCTAATTCACCCCTCCACTTT. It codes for CASSQDLANSPLHF.

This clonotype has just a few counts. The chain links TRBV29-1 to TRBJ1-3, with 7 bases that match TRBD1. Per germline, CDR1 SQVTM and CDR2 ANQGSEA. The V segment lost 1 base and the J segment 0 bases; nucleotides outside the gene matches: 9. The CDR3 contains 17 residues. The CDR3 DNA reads TGCAGCGTTGAAGGACCAACGGGGACAGTCTCTGGAAACACCATATATTTT. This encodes CSVEGPTGTVSGNTIYF.

The chain's CDR3 is CASSPGFVYTF. The CDR3 nucleotides read TGTGCCAGCAGTCCAGGGTTCGTCTACACCTTC. V usage is TRBV12-3 or TRBV12-4 and J usage is TRBJ1-2; tentatively, D is TRBD1 (5 bases). V was trimmed by 5 bases and J by 10 bases, leaving 11 bases between them. This CDR3 has 11 residues.

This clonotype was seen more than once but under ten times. CDR3 sequence: CASSQDLGTDKYYGYTF. The CDR3 DNA follows: TGTGCCAGCAGCCAAGATCTTGGGACAGATAAATATTATGGCTACACCTTC. V usage is TRBV4-2 and J usage is TRBJ1-2, with 7 bases aligning to TRBD1. From germline, CDR1 is LGHNA and CDR2 YNFKEQ. The CDR3 loop spans 17 amino acids. V lost 0 bases to trimming and J lost 5 bases; unmatched junction nucleotides: 12.

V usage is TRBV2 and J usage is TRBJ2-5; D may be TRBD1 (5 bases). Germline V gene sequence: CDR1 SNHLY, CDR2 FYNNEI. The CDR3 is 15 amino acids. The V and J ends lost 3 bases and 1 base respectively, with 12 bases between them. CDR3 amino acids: CASSDWGPSQETQYF. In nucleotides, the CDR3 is TGTGCCAGCAGTGATTGGGGCCCGAGCCAAGAGACCCAGTACTTC. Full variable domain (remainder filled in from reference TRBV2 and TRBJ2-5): EPEVTQTPSHQVTQMGQEVILRCVPISNHLYFYWYRQILGQKVEFLVSFYNNEISEKSEIFDDQFSVERPDGSNFTLKIRSTKLEDSAMYFCASSDWGPSQETQYFGPGTRLLVL.

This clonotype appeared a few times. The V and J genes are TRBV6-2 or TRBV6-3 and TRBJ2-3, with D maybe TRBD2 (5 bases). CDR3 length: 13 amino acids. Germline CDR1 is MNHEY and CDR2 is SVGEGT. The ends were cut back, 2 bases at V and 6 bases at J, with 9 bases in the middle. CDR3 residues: CASSYDYSDTQYF. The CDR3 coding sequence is TGTGCCAGCAGTTACGACTATTCTGATACGCAGTATTTT.

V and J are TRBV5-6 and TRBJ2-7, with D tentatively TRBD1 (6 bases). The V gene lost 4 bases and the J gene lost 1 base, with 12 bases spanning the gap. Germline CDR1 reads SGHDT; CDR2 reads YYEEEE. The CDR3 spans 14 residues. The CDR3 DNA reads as TGTGCCAGCAGCCCGCAGGGGCTTTCCTACGAGCAGTACTTC. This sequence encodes CASSPQGLSYEQYF.

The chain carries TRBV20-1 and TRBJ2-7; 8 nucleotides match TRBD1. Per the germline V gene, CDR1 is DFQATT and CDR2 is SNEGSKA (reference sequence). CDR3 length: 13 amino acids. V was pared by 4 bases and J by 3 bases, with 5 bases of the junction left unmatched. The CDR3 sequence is CSATGTGFYEQYF. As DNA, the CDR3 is TGCAGTGCTACCGGGACAGGATTCTACGAGCAGTACTTC.

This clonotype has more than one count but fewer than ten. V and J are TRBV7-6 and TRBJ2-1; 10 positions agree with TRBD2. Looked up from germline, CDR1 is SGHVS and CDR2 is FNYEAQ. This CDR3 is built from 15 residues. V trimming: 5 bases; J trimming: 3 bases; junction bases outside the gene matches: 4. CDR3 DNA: TGTGCCAGCAGCGACGGACTAGCGGTCTACAATGAGCAGTTCTTC. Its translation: CASSDGLAVYNEQFF. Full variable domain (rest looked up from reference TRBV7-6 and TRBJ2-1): GAGVSQSPRYKVTKRGQDVALRCDPISGHVSLYWYRQALGQGPEFLTYFNYEAQQDKSGLPNDRFSAERPEGSISTLTIQRTEQRDSAMYRCASSDGLAVYNEQFFGPGTRLTVL.

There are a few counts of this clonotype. The CDR3 sequence: CASSSGTVPYGYTF. The CDR3 nucleotides read TGTGCCAGCAGCTCAGGGACAGTTCCCTATGGCTACACCTTC. The chain has TRBV7-8 and TRBJ1-2; 7 nucleotides agree with TRBD1. This CDR3 contains 14 residues. The germline V gene encodes CDR1 SGHVS and CDR2 FQNEAQ. The V and J ends lost 4 bases and 4 bases, in that order; junction bases with no gene match: 6.

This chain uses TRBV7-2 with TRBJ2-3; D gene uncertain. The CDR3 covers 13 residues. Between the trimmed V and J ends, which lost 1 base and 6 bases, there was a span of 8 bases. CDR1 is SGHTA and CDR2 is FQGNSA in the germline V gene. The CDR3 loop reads CASSLGGEDTQYF. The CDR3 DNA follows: TGTGCCAGCAGCTTAGGAGGCGAGGATACGCAGTATTTT. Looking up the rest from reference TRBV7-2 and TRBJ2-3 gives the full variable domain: GAGVSQSPSNKVTEKGKDVELRCDPISGHTALYWYRQSLGQGLEFLIYFQGNSAPDKSGLPSDRFSAERTGGSVSTLTIQRTQQEDSAVYLCASSLGGEDTQYFGPGTRLTVL.

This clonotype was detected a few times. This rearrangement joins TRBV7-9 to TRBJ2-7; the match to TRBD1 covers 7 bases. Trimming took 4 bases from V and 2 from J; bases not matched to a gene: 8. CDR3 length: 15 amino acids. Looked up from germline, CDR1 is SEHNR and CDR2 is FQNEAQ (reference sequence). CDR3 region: CASSSLGTGAYEQYF. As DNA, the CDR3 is TGTGCCAGCAGCTCCCTCGGCACAGGGGCCTACGAGCAGTACTTC.

The CDR3: CASGFFGGNNSPLHF. The CDR3 region has the DNA TGTGCCAGCGGGTTCTTCGGGGGAAATAATTCACCCCTCCACTTT. The chain recombines TRBV28 with TRBJ1-6; TRBD1 might be the D (5 bases). Looked up from germline, CDR1 is MDHEN and CDR2 is SYDVKM. The germline V and J ends were trimmed by 8 bases and 5 bases, with 16 bases remaining between them. The CDR3 covers 15 residues.